A single sample is the source of the 30 T cell receptor beta chains below, sequenced in a study of cytomegalovirus exposure and HLA in healthy donors. The PCR employed 60 Vbeta primers together with 13 Jbeta primers. The repertoire was sequenced with immunoSEQ multiplex PCR; TCRdb's copy has only in-frame clones and lacks some. The repertoire holds a few hundred thousand clones, under 80% seen once, with 1.8% in the top ten. What was sequenced was PBMCs. Every receptor here comes from a woman in her twenties or thirties in good health and CMV-seronegative.

The chain couples TRBV30 to TRBJ2-5, with TRBD2 matching over 7 bases. CDR1 and CDR2 (germline): GTSNPN, SVGIG (reference sequence). The CDR3 contains 13 residues. J was trimmed by 5 bases and V by 0 bases; bases with no gene match: 3. The chain's CDR3 is CAWSVGGSETQYF. In DNA, the CDR3 is TGTGCCTGGAGTGTGGGGGGGTCGGAGACCCAGTACTTC.

The rearrangement joins TRBV28 to TRBJ1-5; 7 nucleotides line up with TRBD1. V was clipped by 4 bases and J by 2 bases; unmatched bases: 17. There are 19 residues in the CDR3. The V gene's germline CDR1 is MDHEN and CDR2 SYDVKM. The CDR3: CASSSSQGRGPHGNQPQHF. The CDR3, as DNA: TGTGCCAGCAGTTCATCACAGGGGAGAGGGCCCCATGGCAATCAGCCCCAGCATTTT. The whole variable domain, remainder taken from reference TRBV28 and TRBJ1-5, is DVKVTQSSRYLVKRTGEKVFLECVQDMDHENMFWYRQDPGLGLRLIYFSYDVKMKEKGDIPEGYSVSREKKERFSLILESASTNQTSMYLCASSSSQGRGPHGNQPQHFGDGTRLSIL.

This clone was seen more than once but under ten times. The chain joins TRBV5-1 to TRBJ1-4, with D hard to call. The CDR3 covers 17 residues. V lost 4 bases to trimming and J lost 0 bases, with 16 bases between them. Germline values: CDR1 SGHRS, CDR2 YFSETQ. CDR3 coding DNA: TGCGCCAGCAGCCGGCCCGAGGAGATTCCAACTAATGAAAAACTGTTTTTT. The encoded protein is CASSRPEEIPTNEKLFF.

The rearrangement uses TRBV2 and TRBJ2-5; TRBD1 agrees at 7 bases. The CDR3 length is 15 residues. V shed 5 bases, J shed 1 base, and the junction held 7 bases outside the gene matches. Germline V gene data show CDR1 as SNHLY and CDR2 as FYNNEI. The CDR3 region is CASSPDRAAQETQYF. DNA of the CDR3: TGTGCCAGCAGTCCAGACAGGGCGGCCCAAGAGACCCAGTACTTC.

The chain employs TRBV6-1 and TRBJ2-1; TRBD2 matches 13 bases. This CDR3 comprises 15 residues. The V gene end was trimmed by 5 bases and the J gene end by 7 bases; junction bases not matched to a gene: 5. From germline, CDR1 is MNHNS and CDR2 SASEGT. The CDR3 is CASSLGLAGLNEQFF. The CDR3 DNA is TGTGCCAGCAGTTTGGGACTAGCGGGATTGAATGAGCAGTTCTTC.

The chain links TRBV7-9 to TRBJ2-7, with D unresolved. Germline V gene sequence: CDR1 SEHNR, CDR2 FQNEAQ (reference sequence). CDR3 length: 13 residues. V was clipped by 1 base and J by 6 bases, with 10 bases between them. As DNA, the CDR3 is TGTGCCAGCAGCTTAGGACCGACACGCGAGCAGTACTTC. Amino acid sequence: CASSLGPTREQYF.

This CDR3 is CASRLQGGSYEQYF. CDR3 DNA: TGTGCCAGCAGGTTGCAGGGAGGGTCCTACGAGCAGTACTTC. The rearrangement links TRBV7-9 to TRBJ2-7; 7 bases fit TRBD2. Germline CDR1 is SEHNR and CDR2 is FQNEAQ (reference sequence). The CDR3 extends over 14 amino acids. The V and J ends lost 6 bases and 1 base, in that order; junction bases with no gene match: 6. The variable domain in full, with the rest retrieved from reference TRBV7-9 and TRBJ2-7, is DTGVSQNPRHKITKRGQNVTFRCDPISEHNRLYWYRQTLGQGPEFLTYFQNEAQLEKSRLLSDRFSAERPKGSFSTLEIQRTEQGDSAMYLCASRLQGGSYEQYFGPGTRLTVT.

The chain is built from TRBV27 and TRBJ2-7, with D possibly being TRBD1 (5 bases). The germline CDR1 and CDR2 sequences are MNHEY and SMNVEV (reference sequence). There are 14 residues in the CDR3. The V end was cut by 6 bases, the J end by 4 bases, with 16 bases between. The CDR3 region is CASRQDGRLYEQYF. As DNA, the CDR3 is TGTGCCAGCAGACAGGATGGCCGGTTGTACGAGCAGTACTTC.

This sequence joins TRBV6-5 and TRBJ1-2; perhaps TRBD1 as D (5 bases). Germline-derived CDR1 and CDR2 are MNHEY and SVGAGI. V dropped 5 bases and J dropped 7 bases, with 17 bases sitting between them. The CDR3 length is 14 residues. CDR3 amino acids: CASSEDVRVGGYTF. The CDR3 region has the DNA TGTGCCAGCAGTGAAGATGTCAGGGTCGGTGGCTACACCTTC.

V and J are TRBV14 and TRBJ1-6; 7 bases are a match to TRBD1. Per the germline V gene, CDR1 is SGHDN and CDR2 is FVKESK. This CDR3 comprises 14 residues. V lost 3 bases, J lost 8 bases, and 4 bases stayed unmatched. The CDR3 DNA reads TGTGCCAGCAGCCAGGGACAGACGTATTCACCCCTCCACTTT. Translated: CASSQGQTYSPLHF.

The chain joins TRBV27 to TRBJ1-1; no definite D call. V shed 6 bases and J shed 0 bases, with 17 bases lying between them. The CDR3 runs to 16 residues. From germline, CDR1 is MNHEY and CDR2 SMNVEV (reference sequence). CDR3 coding DNA: TGTGCCAGCAGATCAAGAGGGTCGGGGTTGAACACTGAAGCTTTCTTT. Its protein is CASRSRGSGLNTEAFF.

The chain uses TRBV30 and TRBJ1-2; 9 bases agree with TRBD1. The CDR3 loop spans 13 amino acids. The germline gives CDR1 GTSNPN, CDR2 SVGIG (reference sequence). V gave up 3 bases and J gave up 7 bases; unmatched junction bases: 6. The CDR3 reads CAWRGTGGGGYTF. CDR3 nucleotide sequence: TGTGCCTGGAGGGGTACAGGGGGCGGTGGCTACACCTTC. Complete variable domain (other parts from reference TRBV30 and TRBJ1-2): SQTIHQWPATLVQPVGSPLSLECTVEGTSNPNLYWYRQAAGRGLQLLFYSVGIGQISSEVPQNLSASRPQDRQFILSSKKLLLSDSGFYLCAWRGTGGGGYTFGSGTRLTVV.

The chain is built from TRBV5-4 and TRBJ2-2, with D maybe TRBD2 (6 bases). Trimming cost V 5 bases and J 4 bases, with 15 bases left between them. The CDR3 runs 15 residues. Germline V gene sequence: CDR1 SGHNT, CDR2 YYREEE (reference sequence). The CDR3, as DNA: TGTGCCAGCAGTACTCTCGGGGGAGGCACCGGGGAGCTGTTTTTT. Translating it yields CASSTLGGGTGELFF.

This chain uses TRBV9 with TRBJ1-1; 7 bases agree with TRBD1. The germline gives CDR1 SGDLS, CDR2 YYNGEE. The CDR3 is 15 residues long. J gave up 0 bases and V 1 base, and 3 bases lay outside the gene matches. DNA for the CDR3: TGTGCCAGCAGCGTAACAGGGGAGGTGAACACTGAAGCTTTCTTT. This translates into CASSVTGEVNTEAFF.

The CDR3 nucleotides are TGTGCCTGGCAGCGGGGGGGCGAGCAGTACTTC. It encodes CAWQRGGEQYF. This rearrangement joins TRBV30 to TRBJ2-7, with 10 bases fitting TRBD2. The germline gives CDR1 GTSNPN, CDR2 SVGIG (reference sequence). V lost 5 bases to trimming and J lost 6 bases; unmatched junction nucleotides: 1. The CDR3 extends over 11 amino acids.

The chain joins TRBV4-1 to TRBJ2-7; perhaps TRBD1 as D (6 bases). The CDR3 length is 14 residues. Trimming pared 3 bases from V and 2 bases from J, leaving 11 bases between. Germline CDR1 is MGHRA and CDR2 is YSYEKL. The CDR3 is CASSHQDSTYEQYF. CDR3 bases: TGCGCCAGCAGCCATCAGGACAGTACCTACGAGCAGTACTTC.

The rearrangement joins TRBV5-4 to TRBJ1-1, with TRBD1 matching 7 bases. Germline CDR1 SGHNT, CDR2 YYREEE (reference sequence). This CDR3 contains 15 residues. Germline trimming cut 0 bases from V and 3 bases from J; bases unmatched to any gene: 5. CDR3 bases: TGTGCCAGCAGCTTGGGGGCAGGGGGATACACTGAAGCTTTCTTT. Amino acid sequence: CASSLGAGGYTEAFF.

The rearrangement joins TRBV10-3 to TRBJ2-7; 9 positions agree with TRBD2. The J segment lost 3 bases and the V segment lost 3 bases, leaving 12 bases of the junction unmatched. Germline values: CDR1 ENHRY, CDR2 SYGVKD. The CDR3 runs 17 residues. The CDR3 coding sequence is TGTGCCATCAGTGATCGGCGGGAGGGCGAGGGGCACTACGAGCAGTACTTC. Amino acid sequence: CAISDRREGEGHYEQYF.

The J gene is TRBJ1-1, the V gene TRBV19; D is possibly TRBD1 (6 bases). This CDR3 contains 13 residues. V lost 7 bases, J lost 5 bases, and 14 bases lay in between. CDR1 and CDR2 (germline): LNHDA, SQIVND (reference sequence). CDR3 sequence reads: CASIRRQGTEAFF. The CDR3 bases are TGTGCCAGTATCCGACGGCAGGGGACTGAAGCTTTCTTT.

This clone appeared a single time. This chain uses TRBV4-1 with TRBJ2-1; no clear D. The germline V and J ends were trimmed by 2 bases and 0 bases, with 14 bases remaining between them. This CDR3 is built from 17 residues. Per germline, CDR1 MGHRA and CDR2 YSYEKL. CDR3 in DNA: TGCGCCAGCAGCCAATCCTACGGGTTGAGCTCCTACAATGAGCAGTTCTTC. It translates to CASSQSYGLSSYNEQFF.

V and J are TRBV6-1 and TRBJ1-2; 7 bases agree with TRBD1. The CDR3 runs to 15 residues. The trim removed 5 bases at V and 0 bases at J, leaving 6 bases unmatched. Germline CDR1 reads MNHNS; CDR2 reads SASEGT. Written as DNA, the CDR3 is TGTGCCAGCAGTCAGACGGACAGGACTAACTATGGCTACACCTTC. This codes for CASSQTDRTNYGYTF.

The rearrangement links TRBV27 to TRBJ1-5; 11 bases align to TRBD1. Germline CDR1 reads MNHEY; CDR2 reads SMNVEV (reference sequence). CDR3 length: 16 residues. J gave up 4 bases and V 5 bases, and 7 bases lay outside the gene matches. The CDR3 reads CASSVSGTGGNQPQHF. For the CDR3, the DNA is TGTGCCAGCAGTGTCTCCGGGACAGGGGGAAATCAGCCCCAGCATTTT.

Worth noting for this clone: Other DNA sequences from this sample encode an identical CDR3 as well. The chain recombines TRBV2 with TRBJ1-1, with D possibly matching TRBD1 (6 bases). In germline, CDR1 is SNHLY, CDR2 FYNNEI. The V gene lost 0 bases and the J gene lost 4 bases, with 9 bases spanning the gap. The CDR3 is made up of 14 amino acids. CDR3 sequence reads: CASSEATGSTEAFF. For the CDR3, the DNA is TGTGCCAGCAGTGAAGCGACAGGATCCACTGAAGCTTTCTTT.

V and J are TRBV5-5 and TRBJ2-7; no clear D gene. Germline assignment: CDR1 SGHKS and CDR2 YYEKEE (reference sequence). There are 14 residues in the CDR3. The germline V and J ends were trimmed by 4 bases and 5 bases, with 16 bases remaining between them. CDR3 in DNA: TGTGCCAGCAGCCGTAGCTTTGCTACGGACGAGCAGTACTTC. It yields the protein CASSRSFATDEQYF.

For the CDR3, the DNA is TGTGCCTGGAGTGTTGGGACAGGGGATGGCGAGCAGTACTTC. This encodes CAWSVGTGDGEQYF. The chain is built from TRBV30 and TRBJ2-7; TRBD1 agrees at 10 bases. The CDR3 covers 14 residues. Germline values: CDR1 GTSNPN, CDR2 SVGIG (reference sequence). V lost 0 bases, J lost 6 bases, and 5 bases stayed unmatched.

CDR3 loop: CASSWADRELYGELFF. In nucleotides, the CDR3 is TGTGCCAGCAGTTGGGCTGACAGGGAGCTGTACGGGGAGCTGTTTTTT. The chain links TRBV6-5 to TRBJ2-2; 7 bases align to TRBD1. CDR1 MNHEY and CDR2 SVGAGI come from the germline V gene. V lost 4 bases to trimming and J lost 7 bases; unmatched junction nucleotides: 12. The CDR3 has 16 residues.

This clone was counted a few times. Its ends do not fully match the called genes, so a read error is possible. The chain is built from TRBV5-1 and TRBJ1-1, with 11 positions matching TRBD1. This CDR3 has 15 residues. Germline CDR1 SGHRS, CDR2 YFSETQ. The CDR3 protein is CASSWGTGGNTEAFF. In DNA, the CDR3 is TGTGCCAGCAGCTGGGGGACAGGGGGGAACACTGAAGCTTTCTTT.

The V and J genes are TRBV20-1 and TRBJ2-7, with unresolved D. Germline assignment: CDR1 DFQATT and CDR2 SNEGSKA (reference sequence). Trimming took off 6 bases at V and 2 bases at J, with 8 bases between the two ends. This CDR3 has 11 amino acids. CDR3 residues: CSASQAYEQYF. DNA for the CDR3: TGCAGTGCCTCGCAGGCCTACGAGCAGTACTTC.

This clone was seen a few times. The chain links TRBV20-1 to TRBJ2-3; 7 bases match TRBD1. With V trimmed by 4 bases and J by 11 bases, 6 bases remained unmatched. The CDR3 extends over 11 amino acids. CDR1 and CDR2 from the germline V gene are DFQATT and SNEGSKA (reference sequence). CDR3 residues: CSATLTGLQYF. Written as DNA, the CDR3 is TGCAGTGCTACCCTGACAGGGCTGCAGTATTTT.

The sample holds a few counts of this clone. This chain uses TRBV5-4 with TRBJ2-1; TRBD2 aligns across 13 bases. The V gene end was trimmed by 4 bases and the J gene end by 5 bases; junction bases not matched to a gene: 6. This CDR3 spans 16 amino acids. Germline V gene data show CDR1 as SGHNT and CDR2 as YYREEE (reference sequence). CDR3 protein: CASSDRLAGGHNEQFF. The DNA of the CDR3 is TGTGCCAGCAGCGATCGACTAGCGGGAGGCCACAATGAGCAGTTCTTC.